This T cell receptor beta chain emerged from a study of cytotoxic CD8 clonotypes in ibrutinib-treated CLL. Using immunoSEQ multiplex PCR, the repertoire was profiled, and TCRdb retains in-frame clones only, with some absent. The sample contains over 100,000 clones, over 75% of which appear only once. The CDR3 has 13 residues. Germline values: CDR1 SGHDT, CDR2 YYEEEE. V shed 3 bases and J shed 1 base, with 7 bases lying between them. The clonotype comes from a human donor with chronic lymphocytic leukemia. The source was PBMCs, collected after 24 months of ibrutinib treatment. This chain joins TRBV5-6 and TRBJ1-2; D remains ambiguous. DNA of the CDR3: TGTGCCAGCAGCTCCCCGGATAACTATGGCTACACCTTC. It is translated as CASSSPDNYGYTF.